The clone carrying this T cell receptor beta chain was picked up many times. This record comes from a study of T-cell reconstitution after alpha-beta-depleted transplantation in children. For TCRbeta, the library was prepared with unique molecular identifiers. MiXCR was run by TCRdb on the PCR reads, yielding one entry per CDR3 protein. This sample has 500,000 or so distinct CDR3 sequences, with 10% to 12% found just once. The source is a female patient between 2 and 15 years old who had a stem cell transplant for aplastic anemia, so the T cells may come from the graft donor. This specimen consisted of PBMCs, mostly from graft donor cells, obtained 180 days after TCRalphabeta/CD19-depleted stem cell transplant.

For the CDR3, the DNA is TGCAGCGTTGGAGGAAGCTCTGGAAACACCATATATTTT. The encoded protein is CSVGGSSGNTIYF. The chain has TRBV29-1 and TRBJ1-3; no definite D call. The V gene's germline CDR1 is SQVTM and CDR2 ANQGSEA. The CDR3 consists of 13 residues. V lost 4 bases and J lost 0, with 7 bases in between.